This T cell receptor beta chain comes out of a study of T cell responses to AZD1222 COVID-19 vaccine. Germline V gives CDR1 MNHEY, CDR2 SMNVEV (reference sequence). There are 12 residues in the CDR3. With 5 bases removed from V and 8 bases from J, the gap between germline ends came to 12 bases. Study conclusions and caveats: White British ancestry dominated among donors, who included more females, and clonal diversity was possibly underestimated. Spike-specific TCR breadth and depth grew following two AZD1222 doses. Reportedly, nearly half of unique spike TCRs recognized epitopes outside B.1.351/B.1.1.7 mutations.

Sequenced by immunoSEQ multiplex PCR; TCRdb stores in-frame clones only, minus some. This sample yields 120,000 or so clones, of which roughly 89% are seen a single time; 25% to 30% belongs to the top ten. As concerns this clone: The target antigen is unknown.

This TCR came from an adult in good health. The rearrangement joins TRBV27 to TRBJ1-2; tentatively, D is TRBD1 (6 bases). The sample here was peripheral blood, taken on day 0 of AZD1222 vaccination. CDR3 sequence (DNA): TGTGCCAGCAGTCCCCCAGGGGCCGGCTACACCTTC. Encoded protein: CASSPPGAGYTF.